This T cell receptor (beta chain) emerged from a study of cytomegalovirus exposure and HLA in healthy donors. Trimming removed 3 bases at V and 2 bases at J, with 17 bases between. CDR1 and CDR2 (germline): KGHSH, LQKENI. CDR3 length: 16 residues. As regards this clone: The antigen remains unidentified.

The study ran its PCR with 60 Vbeta and 13 Jbeta primers. Generated by immunoSEQ multiplex PCR, the TCRdb table keeps only in-frame clones and is missing some. The table lists over 150,000 clones, about 77% of them singletons. Study conclusions and caveats: The investigators catalogued 164 TCR beta chains as cytomegalovirus-associated. Available immune exposure information was restricted to CMV serostatus only. Clonal expansion, a later analysis showed, was greater in HLA-associated TCR beta chains than in equally common others.

The sequenced material came from PBMCs. The clonotype comes from a man under 40 in good health and CMV-seropositive. V and J are TRBV18 and TRBJ2-7; weak D call: TRBD2 (5 bases). CDR3 in amino acids: CASSPYTSASPYEQYF. For the CDR3, the DNA is TGTGCCAGCTCACCGTACACCTCTGCTAGCCCCTACGAGCAGTACTTC.